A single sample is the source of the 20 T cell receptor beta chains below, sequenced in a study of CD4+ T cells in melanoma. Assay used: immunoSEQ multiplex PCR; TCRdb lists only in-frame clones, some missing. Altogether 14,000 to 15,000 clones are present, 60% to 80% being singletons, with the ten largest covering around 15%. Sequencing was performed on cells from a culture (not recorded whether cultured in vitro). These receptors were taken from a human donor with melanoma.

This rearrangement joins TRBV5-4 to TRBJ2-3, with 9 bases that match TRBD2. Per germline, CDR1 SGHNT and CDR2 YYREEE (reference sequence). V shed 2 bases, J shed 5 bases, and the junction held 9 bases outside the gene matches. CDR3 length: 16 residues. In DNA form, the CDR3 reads TGTGCCAGCAGCTTCGGCGGGGGGGCCTTGGTAGATACGCAGTATTTT. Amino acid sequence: CASSFGGGALVDTQYF.

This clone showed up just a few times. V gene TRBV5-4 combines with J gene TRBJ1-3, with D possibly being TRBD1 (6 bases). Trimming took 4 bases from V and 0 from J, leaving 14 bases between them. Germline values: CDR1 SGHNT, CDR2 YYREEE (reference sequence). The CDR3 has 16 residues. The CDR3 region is CASSSRTESSGNTIYF. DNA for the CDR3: TGTGCCAGCAGCAGCAGGACAGAAAGCTCTGGAAACACCATATATTTT.

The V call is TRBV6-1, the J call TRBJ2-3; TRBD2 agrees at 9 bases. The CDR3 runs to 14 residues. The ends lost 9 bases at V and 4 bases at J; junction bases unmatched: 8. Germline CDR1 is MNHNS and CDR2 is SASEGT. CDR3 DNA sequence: TGTGCCAGTAAGCGGGGGGAACAGTCAGATACGCAGTATTTT. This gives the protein CASKRGEQSDTQYF.

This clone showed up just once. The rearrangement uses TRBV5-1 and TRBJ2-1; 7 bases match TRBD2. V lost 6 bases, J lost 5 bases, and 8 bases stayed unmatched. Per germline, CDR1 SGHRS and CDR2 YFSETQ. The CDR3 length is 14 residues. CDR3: CASMSSGGHNEQFF. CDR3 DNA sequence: TGCGCCAGCATGTCTAGCGGAGGACACAATGAGCAGTTCTTC.

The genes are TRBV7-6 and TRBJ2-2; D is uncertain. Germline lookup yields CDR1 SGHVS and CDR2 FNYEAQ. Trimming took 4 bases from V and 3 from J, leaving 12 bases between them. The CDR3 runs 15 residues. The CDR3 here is CASSWRPEDTGELFF. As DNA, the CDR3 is TGTGCCAGCAGCTGGCGGCCCGAAGACACCGGGGAGCTGTTTTTT. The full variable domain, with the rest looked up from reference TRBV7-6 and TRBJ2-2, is GAGVSQSPRYKVTKRGQDVALRCDPISGHVSLYWYRQALGQGPEFLTYFNYEAQQDKSGLPNDRFSAERPEGSISTLTIQRTEQRDSAMYRCASSWRPEDTGELFFGEGSRLTVL.

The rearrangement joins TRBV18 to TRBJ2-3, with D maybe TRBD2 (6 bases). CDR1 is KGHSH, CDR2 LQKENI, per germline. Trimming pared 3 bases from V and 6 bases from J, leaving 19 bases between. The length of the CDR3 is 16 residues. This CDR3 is CASSPTGRGSADTQYF. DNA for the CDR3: TGTGCCAGCTCACCTACCGGACGGGGGTCCGCGGATACGCAGTATTTT.

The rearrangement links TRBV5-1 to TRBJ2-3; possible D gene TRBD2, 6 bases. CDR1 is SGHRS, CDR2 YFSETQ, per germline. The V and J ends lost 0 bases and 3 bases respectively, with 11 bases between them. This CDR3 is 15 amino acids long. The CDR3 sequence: CASSLGGGETDTQYF. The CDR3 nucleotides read TGCGCCAGCAGCTTGGGGGGCGGGGAAACAGATACGCAGTATTTT.

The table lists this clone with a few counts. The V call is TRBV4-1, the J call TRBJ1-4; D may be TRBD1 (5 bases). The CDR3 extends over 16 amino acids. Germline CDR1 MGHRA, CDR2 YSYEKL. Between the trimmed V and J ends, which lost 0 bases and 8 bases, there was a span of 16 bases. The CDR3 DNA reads TGCGCCAGCAGCCAAGACGCCGACAGTCTTAGGGAAAAACTGTTTTTT. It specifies CASSQDADSLREKLFF.

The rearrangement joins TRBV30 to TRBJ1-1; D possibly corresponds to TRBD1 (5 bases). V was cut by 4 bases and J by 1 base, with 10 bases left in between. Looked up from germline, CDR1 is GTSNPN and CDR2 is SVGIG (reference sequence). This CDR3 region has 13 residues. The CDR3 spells CAWTRQTNTEAFF. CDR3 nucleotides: TGTGCCTGGACCAGACAGACGAACACTGAAGCTTTCTTT.

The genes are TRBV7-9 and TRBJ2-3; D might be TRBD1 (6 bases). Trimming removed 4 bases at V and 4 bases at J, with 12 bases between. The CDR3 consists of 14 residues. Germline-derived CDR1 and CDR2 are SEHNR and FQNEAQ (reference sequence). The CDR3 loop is CASSSTGQPDTQYF. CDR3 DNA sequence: TGTGCCAGCAGCTCCACTGGACAGCCAGATACGCAGTATTTT.

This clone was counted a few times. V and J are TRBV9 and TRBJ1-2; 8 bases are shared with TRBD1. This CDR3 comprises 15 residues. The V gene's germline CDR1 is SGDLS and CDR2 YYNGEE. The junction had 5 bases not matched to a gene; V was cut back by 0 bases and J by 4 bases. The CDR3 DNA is TGTGCCAGCAGCGTAGCCCGGGACAGGCCCTATGGCTACACCTTC. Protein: CASSVARDRPYGYTF.

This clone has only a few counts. The CDR3 protein is CASSLGVGSYGYTF. The CDR3 DNA reads TGCGCCAGCAGCTTGGGGGTCGGGAGCTATGGCTACACCTTC. The rearrangement links TRBV5-1 to TRBJ1-2; D gene ambiguous. The V end was cut by 0 bases, the J end by 4 bases, with 10 bases between. The CDR3 sequence is 14 residues long. The germline gives CDR1 SGHRS, CDR2 YFSETQ.

CDR3 bases: TGTGCCAGCAGCTTGGCCTATCAGGGACAGGGGGGCGAAAAACTGTTTTTT. Its protein is CASSLAYQGQGGEKLFF. This chain joins TRBV5-8 and TRBJ1-4, with 11 bases identical to TRBD1. V lost 0 bases and J lost 8; bases outside the gene matches: 9. Germline V lookup: CDR1 SGHTS, CDR2 YDEGEE. This CDR3 spans 17 amino acids.

The CDR3 nucleotides read TGTGCCAGCAGCCAACTAGAGGTAGGGGGTACGCAGTATTTT. Its translation is CASSQLEVGGTQYF. The V gene is TRBV4-2, the J gene TRBJ2-3; the D gene is possibly TRBD1 (6 bases). V was pared by 2 bases and J by 8 bases, with 14 bases between. CDR1 and CDR2 (germline): LGHNA, YNFKEQ. The CDR3 is made up of 14 amino acids.

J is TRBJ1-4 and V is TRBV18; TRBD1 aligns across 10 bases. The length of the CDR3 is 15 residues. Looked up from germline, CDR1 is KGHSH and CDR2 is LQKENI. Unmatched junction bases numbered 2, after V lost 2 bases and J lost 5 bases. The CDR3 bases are TGTGCCAGCTCACCATTGGGACAGGGGAATGAAAAACTGTTTTTT. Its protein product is CASSPLGQGNEKLFF.

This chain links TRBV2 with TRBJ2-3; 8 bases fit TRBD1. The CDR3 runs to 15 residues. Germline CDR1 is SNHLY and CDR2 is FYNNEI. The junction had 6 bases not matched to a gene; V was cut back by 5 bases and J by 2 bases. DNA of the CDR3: TGTGCCAGCAGTCCCAGGGGGCGCGTCACAGATACGCAGTATTTT. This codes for CASSPRGRVTDTQYF.

CDR3 sequence: CASGFGQTSYTF. The CDR3 nucleotides are TGTGCTAGTGGTTTTGGACAGACCAGCTACACCTTC. The chain joins TRBV12-5 to TRBJ1-2; D is possibly TRBD1 (6 bases). V was clipped by 3 bases and J by 9 bases, with 11 bases between them. The CDR3 spans 12 residues. Germline lookup yields CDR1 LGHNT and CDR2 FRNRAP.

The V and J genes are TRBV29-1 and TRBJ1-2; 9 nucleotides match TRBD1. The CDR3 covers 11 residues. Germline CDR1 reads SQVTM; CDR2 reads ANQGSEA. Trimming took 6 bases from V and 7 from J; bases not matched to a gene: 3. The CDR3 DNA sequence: TGCAGCGTGGGACAGGGACGTGGCTACACCTTC. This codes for CSVGQGRGYTF. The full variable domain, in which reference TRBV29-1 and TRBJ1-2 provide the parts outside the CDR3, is SAVISQKPSRDICQRGTSLTIQCQVDSQVTMMFWYRQQPGQSLTLIATANQGSEATYESGFVIDKFPISRPNLTFSTLTVSNMSPEDSSIYLCSVGQGRGYTFGSGTRLTVV.

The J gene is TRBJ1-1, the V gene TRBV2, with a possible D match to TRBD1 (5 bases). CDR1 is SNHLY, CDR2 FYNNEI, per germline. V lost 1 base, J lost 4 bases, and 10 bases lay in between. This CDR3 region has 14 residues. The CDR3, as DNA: TGTGCCAGCAGTGAAGAGGGAAGGGGCACTGAAGCTTTCTTT. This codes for CASSEEGRGTEAFF.

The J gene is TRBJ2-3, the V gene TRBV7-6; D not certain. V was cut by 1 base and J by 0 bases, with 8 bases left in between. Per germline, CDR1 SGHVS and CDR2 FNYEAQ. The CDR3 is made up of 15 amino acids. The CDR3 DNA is TGTGCCAGCAGCTTAGGTGTGAGGAGCACAGATACGCAGTATTTT. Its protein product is CASSLGVRSTDTQYF.